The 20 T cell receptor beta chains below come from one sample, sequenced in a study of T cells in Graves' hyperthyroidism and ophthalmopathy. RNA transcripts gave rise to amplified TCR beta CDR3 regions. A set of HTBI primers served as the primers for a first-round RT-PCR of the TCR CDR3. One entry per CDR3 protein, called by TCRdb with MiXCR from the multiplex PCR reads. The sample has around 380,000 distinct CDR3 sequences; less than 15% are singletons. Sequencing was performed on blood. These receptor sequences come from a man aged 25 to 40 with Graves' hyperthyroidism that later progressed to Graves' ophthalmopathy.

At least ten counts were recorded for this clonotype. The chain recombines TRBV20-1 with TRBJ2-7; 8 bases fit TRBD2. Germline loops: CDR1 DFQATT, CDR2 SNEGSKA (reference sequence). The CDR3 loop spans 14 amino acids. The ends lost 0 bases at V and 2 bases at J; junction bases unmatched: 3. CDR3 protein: CSARDQRGTYEQYF. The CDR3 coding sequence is TGCAGTGCTAGAGACCAGCGGGGGACCTACGAGCAGTACTTC.

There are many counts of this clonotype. CDR3 region: CASRSSGEINEQFF. The CDR3 DNA is TGTGCCAGCAGATCTAGCGGGGAGATCAATGAGCAGTTCTTC. The chain recombines TRBV11-3 with TRBJ2-1, with 9 bases aligning to TRBD2. Unmatched junction bases numbered 6, after V lost 6 bases and J lost 6 bases. Per germline, CDR1 SGHNT and CDR2 YENEEA. CDR3 length equals 14 residues.

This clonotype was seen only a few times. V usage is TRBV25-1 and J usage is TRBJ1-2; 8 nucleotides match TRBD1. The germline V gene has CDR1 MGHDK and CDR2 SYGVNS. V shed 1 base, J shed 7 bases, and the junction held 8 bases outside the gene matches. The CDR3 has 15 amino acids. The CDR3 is CASSELDREVSGYTF. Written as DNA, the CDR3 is TGTGCCAGCAGTGAATTGGACAGGGAAGTGAGTGGCTACACCTTC.

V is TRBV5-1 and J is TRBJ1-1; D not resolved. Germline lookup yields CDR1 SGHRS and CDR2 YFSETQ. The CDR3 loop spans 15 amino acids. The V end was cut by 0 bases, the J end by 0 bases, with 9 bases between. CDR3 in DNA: TGCGCCAGCAGCTTGGAACCAAGTATGAACACTGAAGCTTTCTTT. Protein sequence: CASSLEPSMNTEAFF.

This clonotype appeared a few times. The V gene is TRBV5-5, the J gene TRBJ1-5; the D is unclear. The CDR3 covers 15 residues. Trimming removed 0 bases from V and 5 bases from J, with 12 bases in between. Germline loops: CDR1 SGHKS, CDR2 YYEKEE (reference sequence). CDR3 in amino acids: CASSLEGTRYQPQHF. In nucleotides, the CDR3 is TGTGCCAGCAGCTTGGAGGGCACAAGATATCAGCCCCAGCATTTT.

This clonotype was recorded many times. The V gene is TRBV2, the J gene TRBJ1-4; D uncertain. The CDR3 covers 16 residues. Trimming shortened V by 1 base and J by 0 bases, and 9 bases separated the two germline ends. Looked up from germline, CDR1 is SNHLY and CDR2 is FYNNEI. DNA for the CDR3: TGTGCCAGCAGTGAAGACGGCGCAGCAACTAATGAAAAACTGTTTTTT. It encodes CASSEDGAATNEKLFF.

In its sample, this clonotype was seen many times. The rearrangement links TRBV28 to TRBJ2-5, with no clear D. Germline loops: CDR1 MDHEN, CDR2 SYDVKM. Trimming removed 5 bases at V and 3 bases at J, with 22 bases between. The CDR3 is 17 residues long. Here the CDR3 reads CASSTIFIRQREETQYF. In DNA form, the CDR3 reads TGTGCCAGCAGTACCATCTTTATACGGCAGAGAGAAGAGACCCAGTACTTC.

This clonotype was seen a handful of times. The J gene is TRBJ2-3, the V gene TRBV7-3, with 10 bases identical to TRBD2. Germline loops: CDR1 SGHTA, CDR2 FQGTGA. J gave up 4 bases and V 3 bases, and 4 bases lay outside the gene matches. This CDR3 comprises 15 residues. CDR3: CASSFASGGADTQYF. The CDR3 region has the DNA TGTGCCAGCAGCTTCGCTAGCGGGGGTGCAGATACGCAGTATTTT.

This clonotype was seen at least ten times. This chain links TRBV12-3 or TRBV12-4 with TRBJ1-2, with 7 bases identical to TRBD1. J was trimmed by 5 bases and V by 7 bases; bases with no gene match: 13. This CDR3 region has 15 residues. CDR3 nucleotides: TGTGCCAGCATCAAGTCTCGGACAGGTCGATATGGCTACACCTTC. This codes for CASIKSRTGRYGYTF.

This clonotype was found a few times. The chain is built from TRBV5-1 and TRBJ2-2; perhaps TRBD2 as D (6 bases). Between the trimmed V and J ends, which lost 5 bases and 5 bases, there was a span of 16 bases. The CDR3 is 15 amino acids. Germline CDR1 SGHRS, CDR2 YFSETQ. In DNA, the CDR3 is TGCGCCAGCAGTTCGGGACTCCTCGGGACCGGGGAGCTGTTTTTT. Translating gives CASSSGLLGTGELFF.

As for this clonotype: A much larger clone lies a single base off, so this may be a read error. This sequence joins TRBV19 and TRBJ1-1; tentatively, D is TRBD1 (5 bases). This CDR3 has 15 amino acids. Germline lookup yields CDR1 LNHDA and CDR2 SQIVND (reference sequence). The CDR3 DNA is TGTGCCAGTAGTATATCGGCAGGGATGAACACTGGAGCTTTCTTT. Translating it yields CASSISAGMNTGAFF.

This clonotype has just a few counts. In DNA form, the CDR3 reads TGCAGCGCTCGGACAGGGGCTAATGAAAAACTGTTTTTT. This translates into CSARTGANEKLFF. The gene calls are TRBV29-1 and TRBJ1-4, with 9 nucleotides matching TRBD1. The CDR3 is made up of 13 amino acids. Germline CDR1 and CDR2: SQVTM and ANQGSEA. The V gene end was trimmed by 7 bases and the J gene end by 3 bases; junction bases not matched to a gene: 3.

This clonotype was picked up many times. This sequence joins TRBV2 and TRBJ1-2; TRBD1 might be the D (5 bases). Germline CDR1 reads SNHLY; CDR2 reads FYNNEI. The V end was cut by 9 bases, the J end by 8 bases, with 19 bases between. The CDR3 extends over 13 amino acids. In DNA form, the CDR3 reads TGTGCCAGTTGCGACAGCGCAGCTTTGGGCTACACCTTC. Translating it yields CASCDSAALGYTF.

The CDR3 loop is CASRRNRETQYF. Written as DNA, the CDR3 is TGTGCCAGCAGACGTAATAGAGAGACCCAGTACTTC. The chain recombines TRBV12-3 or TRBV12-4 with TRBJ2-5; the D is unclear. The length of the CDR3 is 12 residues. Trimming removed 6 bases at V and 4 bases at J, with 9 bases between.

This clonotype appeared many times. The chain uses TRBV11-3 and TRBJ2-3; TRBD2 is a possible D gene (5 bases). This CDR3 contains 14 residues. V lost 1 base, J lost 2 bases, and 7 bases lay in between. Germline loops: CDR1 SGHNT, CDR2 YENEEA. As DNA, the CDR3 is TGTGCCAGCAGCTTAGCGGGGTTCACAGATACGCAGTATTTT. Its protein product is CASSLAGFTDTQYF.

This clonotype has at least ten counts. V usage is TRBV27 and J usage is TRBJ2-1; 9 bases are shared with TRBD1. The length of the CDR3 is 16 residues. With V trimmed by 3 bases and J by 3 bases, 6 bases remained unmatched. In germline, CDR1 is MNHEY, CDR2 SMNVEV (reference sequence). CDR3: CASSLKTGGVYNEQFF. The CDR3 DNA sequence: TGTGCCAGCAGTTTGAAGACAGGGGGGGTCTACAATGAGCAGTTCTTC.

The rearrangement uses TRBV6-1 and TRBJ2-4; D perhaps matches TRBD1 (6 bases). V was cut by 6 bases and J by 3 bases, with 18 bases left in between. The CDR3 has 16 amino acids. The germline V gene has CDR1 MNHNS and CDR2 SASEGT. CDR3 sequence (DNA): TGTGCCAGCAGCTCCACAGGGATATTGGGCAAAAACATTCAGTACTTC. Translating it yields CASSSTGILGKNIQYF.

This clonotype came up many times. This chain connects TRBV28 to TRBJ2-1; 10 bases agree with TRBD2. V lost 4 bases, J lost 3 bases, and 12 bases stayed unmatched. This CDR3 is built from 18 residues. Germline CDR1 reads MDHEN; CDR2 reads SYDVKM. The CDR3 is CASSSTSGAFYYYNEQFF. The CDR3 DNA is TGTGCCAGCAGTTCAACTAGCGGGGCCTTCTACTACTACAATGAGCAGTTCTTC.

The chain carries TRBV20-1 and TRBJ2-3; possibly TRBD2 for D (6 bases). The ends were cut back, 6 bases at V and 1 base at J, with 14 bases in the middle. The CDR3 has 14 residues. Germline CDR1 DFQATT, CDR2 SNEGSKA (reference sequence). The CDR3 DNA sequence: TGCAGTGCGATCGGATGGGAGGGCACAGATACGCAGTATTTT. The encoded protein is CSAIGWEGTDTQYF.

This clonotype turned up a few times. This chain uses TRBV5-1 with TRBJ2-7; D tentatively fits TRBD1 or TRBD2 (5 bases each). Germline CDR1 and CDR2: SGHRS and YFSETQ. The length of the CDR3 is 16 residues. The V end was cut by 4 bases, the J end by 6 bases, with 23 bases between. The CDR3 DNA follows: TGCGCCAGCAGCCCCCGGGGACGCCGGAGAGATGGCGAGCAGTACTTC. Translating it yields CASSPRGRRRDGEQYF.